This T cell receptor (beta chain) originates from a study of blood T cell repertoires in COVID-19. Across the whole study: Samples came from the United States, Italy and Spain, spanning acute and convalescent COVID-19. T cells, B-cell-depleted T cells, or PBMCs supplied cDNA or gDNA.

This CDR3 is built from 14 residues. Trimming left V 5 bases short and J 7 bases short, with 17 bases between. Germline values: CDR1 MDHEN, CDR2 SYDVKM. Profiling relied on immunoSEQ multiplex PCR, and the TCRdb table lists in-frame clones only, not all of them. The repertoire consists of hundreds of thousands of clones, with 80% to 90% occurring once and the leading ten covering roughly 9.4%. The chain recombines TRBV28 with TRBJ1-2, with D unresolved. This sequence was found in a woman aged 45-59 years who had recovered from COVID-19. Sequencing used peripheral blood. Written as DNA, the CDR3 is TGTGCCAGCAGTCCTGTTCGGCAGACTATTGGCTACACCTTC. It encodes CASSPVRQTIGYTF.